This T cell receptor (beta chain) is drawn from a study of tumor and adjacent non-tumor tissue in lung cancer (dated by TCRdb to between 2018 and 2020). Context from the whole study: Of the cohort, more than ten patients had adenocarcinoma, 2 had squamous cell carcinoma and 1 had small cell lung cancer. The approximately 15 enrolled patients, of whom 10 were men and 5 were women, were aged about 30 to 80 years and were diagnosed with TNM stage I to III disease. Sequencing generated a total of 125,075,908 productive TCRbeta reads, averaging about 4 million reads per sample. The study compared bulk TCRbeta repertoires between lung tumor tissue and matched distant non-tumor lung tissue from some 14 lung cancer patients. For each patient, one tumor sample and one normal lung sample were taken, giving about 31 paired specimens that underwent TCRbeta CDR3 sequencing. The investigation overall reported the following: The top 100 clones accounted for a significantly larger cumulative portion of the repertoire in normal lung than in tumor tissue. With only 15 patients in the cohort, the authors noted that larger samples and more detailed clinical data are needed. TCR diversity (inverse Simpson) was significantly higher in tumor than in normal lung tissue (roughly 430 vs 170, P = 0.0075, Mann-Whitney U test). TCR diversity was significantly higher in younger patients, and greater tumor TCR diversity was associated with shorter overall survival and shorter disease-free survival. The sequencing platform is not named in the methods, and unique molecular identifiers are not mentioned. Peripheral blood was not sequenced, so blood TCRbeta repertoires in these lung cancer patients were not examined.

Trimming removed 8 bases from V and 3 bases from J; the gene matches leave 13 bases unexplained. From the cysteine through the phenylalanine, the CDR3 covers 17 amino acids. Only the CDR3 DNA stays, 51 bases, in frame from base 1. The germline V gene (reference sequence) specifies LNHDA as CDR1 and SQIVND as CDR2. Note on this clonotype: Its specific antigen is unknown. The input lacks base qualities; no much larger clone sits a single base away.

The receptor library was made with multiplex PCR. The reads were generated on an Illumina HiSeq 2500. TCRbeta libraries were constructed through three rounds of nested PCR with primers (Table S4) according to protocols modified from ARM-PCR. Before sequencing, PCR products in the 200-500 bp range were cut out of the gel and cleaned up using the QIAquick gel extraction kit. The paper's data handling went like this. Trimmomatic was used to clean the reads, FLASH merged the cleaned reads into complete CDR3 sequences, and MiTCR assigned the sequences to V(D)J germline segments. VDJtools was used to compute clonal diversity as the inverse Simpson's index. In-frame sequences without a premature stop codon were defined as productive reads. TCRdb's own reprocessing of the public reads used fastp at Q25 and MiXCR and kept productive beta chains. A single entry per CDR3 protein holds the most common genes and DNA from its merged rows. V and J calls and clone size were set by TCRdb, not the authors. Here the sample has 60,000 to 70,000 distinct CDR3 sequences; 75% to 85% occur a single time. Under 55% of the sample belongs to the ten largest clones.

Bulk unsorted tissue served as the source for RNA extraction, and RNA quality was assessed using a NanoDrop ND-1000 and an Agilent 2100. The normal lung samples consisted of distant non-tumor tissue collected more than 3 cm from the tumor edge. Newly diagnosed lung cancer patients without prior chemotherapy who had been admitted for thoracic surgery in China between August and November 2014 were enrolled as donors. Patients who had received previous radiotherapy or chemotherapy, or who had another concurrent cancer, were excluded from the study. Pieces of surgical tissue measuring 1-2 cm3 were kept in RNAlater solution and held at -80 degrees C until needed.

This clonotype was obtained from a man aged 55 to 69 with non-small cell lung cancer. The sequencing input was distant non-tumor lung tissue. The sequence is built from TRBV19 and TRBJ1-1; 12 central bases correspond to TRBD1. Read as DNA, the sequence is TGTGCCAGTGGATACCGGGACAGGGGGCATCTGGACACTGAAGCTTTCTTT. Its amino acids are CASGYRDRGHLDTEAFF.